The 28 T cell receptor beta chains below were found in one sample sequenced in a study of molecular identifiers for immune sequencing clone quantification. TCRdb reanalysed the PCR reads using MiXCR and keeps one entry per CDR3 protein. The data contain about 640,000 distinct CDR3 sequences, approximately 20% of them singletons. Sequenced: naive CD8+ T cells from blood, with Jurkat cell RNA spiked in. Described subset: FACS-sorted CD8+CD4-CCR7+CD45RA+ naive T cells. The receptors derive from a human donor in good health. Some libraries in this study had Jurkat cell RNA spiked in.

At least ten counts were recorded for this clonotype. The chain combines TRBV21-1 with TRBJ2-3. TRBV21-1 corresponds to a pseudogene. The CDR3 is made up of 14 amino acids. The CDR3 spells CASSKQEVVDTQYF. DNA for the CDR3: TGTGCCAGCAGCAAACAAGAAGTCGTAGATACGCAGTATTTT.

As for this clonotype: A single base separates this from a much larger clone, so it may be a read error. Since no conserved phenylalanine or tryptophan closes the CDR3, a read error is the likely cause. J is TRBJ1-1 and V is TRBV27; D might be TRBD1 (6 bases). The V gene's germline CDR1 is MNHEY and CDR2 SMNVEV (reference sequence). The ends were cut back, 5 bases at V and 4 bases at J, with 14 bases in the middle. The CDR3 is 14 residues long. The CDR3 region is CASSLRGSGTEAFL. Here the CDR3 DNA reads TGTGCCAGCAGTCTAAGGGGGTCGGGCACTGAAGCTTTCCTT.

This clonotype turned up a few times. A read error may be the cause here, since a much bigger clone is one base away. The CDR3 nucleotides are TGTGCCAGCAGCGCCCATAGCGGGACGAGCTCCTACGGGCAGTACTTC. Encoded protein: CASSAHSGTSSYGQYF. V usage is TRBV7-2 and J usage is TRBJ2-7; 8 nucleotides match TRBD2. The germline V gene has CDR1 SGHTA and CDR2 FQGNSA. This CDR3 comprises 16 residues.

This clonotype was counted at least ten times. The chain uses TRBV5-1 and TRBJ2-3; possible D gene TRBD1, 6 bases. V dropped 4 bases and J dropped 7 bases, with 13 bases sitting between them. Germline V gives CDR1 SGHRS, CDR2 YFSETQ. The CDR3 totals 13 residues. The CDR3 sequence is CASSPDSSHTQYF. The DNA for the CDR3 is TGCGCCAGCAGCCCGGACAGTAGCCATACGCAGTATTTT.

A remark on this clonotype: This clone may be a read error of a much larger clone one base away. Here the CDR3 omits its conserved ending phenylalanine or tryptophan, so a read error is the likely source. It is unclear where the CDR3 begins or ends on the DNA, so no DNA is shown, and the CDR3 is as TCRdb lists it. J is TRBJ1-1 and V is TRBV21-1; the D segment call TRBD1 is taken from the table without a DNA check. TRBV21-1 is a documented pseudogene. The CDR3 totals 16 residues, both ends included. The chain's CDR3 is CASSKRDEVSGAEAFS.

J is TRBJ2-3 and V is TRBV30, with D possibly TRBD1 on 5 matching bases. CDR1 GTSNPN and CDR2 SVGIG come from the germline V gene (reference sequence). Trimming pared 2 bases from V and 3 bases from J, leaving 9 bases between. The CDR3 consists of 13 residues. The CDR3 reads CAWSKPGTDTQYF. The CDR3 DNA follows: TGTGCCTGGAGTAAACCAGGGACAGATACGCAGTATTTT.

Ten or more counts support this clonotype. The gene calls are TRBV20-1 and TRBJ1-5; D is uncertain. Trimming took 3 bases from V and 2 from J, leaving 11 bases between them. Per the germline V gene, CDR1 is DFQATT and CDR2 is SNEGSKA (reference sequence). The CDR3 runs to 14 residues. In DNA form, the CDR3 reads TGCAGTGCTAGTGATGTCCAGGGCAATCAGCCCCAGCATTTT. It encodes CSASDVQGNQPQHF.

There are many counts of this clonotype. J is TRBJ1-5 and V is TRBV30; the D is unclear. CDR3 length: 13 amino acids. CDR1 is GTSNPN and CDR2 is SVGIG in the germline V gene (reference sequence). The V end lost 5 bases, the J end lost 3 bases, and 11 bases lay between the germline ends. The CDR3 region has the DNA TGTGCCTGGGCCAGTGGAAACAATCAGCCCCAGCATTTT. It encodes CAWASGNNQPQHF.

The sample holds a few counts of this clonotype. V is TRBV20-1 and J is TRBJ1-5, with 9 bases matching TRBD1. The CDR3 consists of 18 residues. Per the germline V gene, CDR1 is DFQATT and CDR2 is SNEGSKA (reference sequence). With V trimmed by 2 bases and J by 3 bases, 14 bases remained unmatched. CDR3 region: CSARSDRGHPGNNQPQHF. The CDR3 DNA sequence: TGCAGTGCTAGATCGGACAGGGGCCACCCCGGAAACAATCAGCCCCAGCATTTT.

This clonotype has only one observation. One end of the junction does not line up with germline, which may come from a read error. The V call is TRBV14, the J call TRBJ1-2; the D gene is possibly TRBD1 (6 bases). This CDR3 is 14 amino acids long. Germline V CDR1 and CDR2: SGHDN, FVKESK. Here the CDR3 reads CASGQEGRGYGYTF. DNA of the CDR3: TGTGCCAGCGGCCAAGAGGGCAGGGGCTATGGCTACACCTTC.

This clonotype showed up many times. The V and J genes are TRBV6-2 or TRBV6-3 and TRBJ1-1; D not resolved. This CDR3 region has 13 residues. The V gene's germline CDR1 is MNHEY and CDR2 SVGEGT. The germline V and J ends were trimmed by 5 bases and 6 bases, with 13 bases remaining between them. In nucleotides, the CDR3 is TGTGCCAGCAGTACTTTTGGATTGGCTGAAGCTTTCTTT. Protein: CASSTFGLAEAFF.

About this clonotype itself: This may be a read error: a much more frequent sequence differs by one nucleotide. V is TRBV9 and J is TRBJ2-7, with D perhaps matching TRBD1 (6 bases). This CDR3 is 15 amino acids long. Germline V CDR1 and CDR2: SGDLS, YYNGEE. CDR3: CASSVHRDISYQQYF. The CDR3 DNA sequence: TGTGCCAGCAGCGTTCACCGGGACATCTCCTACCAGCAGTACTTC.

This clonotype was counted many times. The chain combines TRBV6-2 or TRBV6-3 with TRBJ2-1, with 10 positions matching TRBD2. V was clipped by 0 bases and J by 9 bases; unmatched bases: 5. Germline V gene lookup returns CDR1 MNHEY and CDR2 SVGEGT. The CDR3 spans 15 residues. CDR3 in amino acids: CASSYSLAGVFEQFF. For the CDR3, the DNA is TGTGCCAGCAGTTACTCCCTAGCGGGAGTGTTTGAGCAGTTCTTC.

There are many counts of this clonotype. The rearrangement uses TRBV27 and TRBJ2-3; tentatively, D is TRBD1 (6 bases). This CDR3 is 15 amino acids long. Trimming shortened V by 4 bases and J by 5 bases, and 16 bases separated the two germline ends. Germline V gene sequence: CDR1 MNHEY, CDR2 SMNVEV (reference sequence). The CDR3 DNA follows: TGTGCCAGCAGTTCCCCAAGCAGGGGAGAAGATACGCAGTATTTT. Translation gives CASSSPSRGEDTQYF.

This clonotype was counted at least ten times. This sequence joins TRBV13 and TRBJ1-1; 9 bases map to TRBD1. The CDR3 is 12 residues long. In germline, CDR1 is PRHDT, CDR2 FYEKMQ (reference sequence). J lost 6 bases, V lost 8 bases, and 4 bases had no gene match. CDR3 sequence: CASGGQGSEAFF. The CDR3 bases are TGTGCCAGCGGGGGACAGGGCTCTGAAGCTTTCTTT.

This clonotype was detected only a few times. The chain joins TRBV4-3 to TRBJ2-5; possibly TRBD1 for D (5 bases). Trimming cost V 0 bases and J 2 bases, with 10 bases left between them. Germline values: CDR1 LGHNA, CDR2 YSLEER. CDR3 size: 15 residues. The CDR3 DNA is TGCGCCAGCAGCCAAGATTGGGGCCAGCAAGAGACCCAGTACTTC. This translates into CASSQDWGQQETQYF.

The DNA for the CDR3 is TGTGCCAGCAGCTTAGTGAGGGAGGGGCACGAGCAGTACTTC. Protein sequence: CASSLVREGHEQYF. The gene calls are TRBV7-9 and TRBJ2-7; 7 bases fit TRBD2. With 1 base clipped from V and 5 bases from J, the junction kept 5 bases outside the gene matches. Germline CDR1 SEHNR, CDR2 FQNEAQ (reference sequence). The CDR3 extends over 14 amino acids.

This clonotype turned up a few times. The CDR3 nucleotides are TGTGCCAGCAGCCCCACCGGGACAGATAATGAAGCTTTCTTT. Translation gives CASSPTGTDNEAFF. This chain uses TRBV12-3 or TRBV12-4 with TRBJ1-1; 7 bases are shared with TRBD1. V shed 6 bases and J 7 bases; nucleotides not matched to a gene: 11. The CDR3 is 14 residues long.

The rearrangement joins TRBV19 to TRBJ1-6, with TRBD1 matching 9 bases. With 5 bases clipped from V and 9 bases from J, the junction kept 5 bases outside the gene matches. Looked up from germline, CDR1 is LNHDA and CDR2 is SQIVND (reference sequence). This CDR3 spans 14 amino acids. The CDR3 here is CASSATGGGSPLHF. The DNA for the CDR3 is TGTGCCAGTAGTGCGACAGGGGGGGGTTCACCCCTCCACTTT.

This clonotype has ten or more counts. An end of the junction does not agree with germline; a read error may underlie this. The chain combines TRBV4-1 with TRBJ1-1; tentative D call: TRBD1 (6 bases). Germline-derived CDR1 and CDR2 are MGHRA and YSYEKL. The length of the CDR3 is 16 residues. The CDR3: CASSQDPGALNTEAFF. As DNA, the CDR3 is TGCGCCAGCAGTCAAGATCCGGGGGCACTGAACACTGAAGCTTTCTTT.

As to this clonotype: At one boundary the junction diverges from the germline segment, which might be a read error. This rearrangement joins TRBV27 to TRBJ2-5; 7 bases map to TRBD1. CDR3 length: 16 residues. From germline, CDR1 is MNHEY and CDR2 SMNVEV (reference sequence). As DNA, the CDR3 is TGTGCCTGCAGTTTATCGAAAGGGACAGTCGTAGAGACCCAGTACTTC. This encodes CACSLSKGTVVETQYF.

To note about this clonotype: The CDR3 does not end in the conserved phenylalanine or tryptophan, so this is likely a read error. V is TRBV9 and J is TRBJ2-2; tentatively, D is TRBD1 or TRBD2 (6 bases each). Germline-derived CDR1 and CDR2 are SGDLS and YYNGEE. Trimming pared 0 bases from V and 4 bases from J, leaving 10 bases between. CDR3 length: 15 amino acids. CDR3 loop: CASSVEGGSTGELFS. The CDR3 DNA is TGTGCCAGCAGCGTAGAGGGGGGCAGCACCGGGGAGCTGTTTTCT.

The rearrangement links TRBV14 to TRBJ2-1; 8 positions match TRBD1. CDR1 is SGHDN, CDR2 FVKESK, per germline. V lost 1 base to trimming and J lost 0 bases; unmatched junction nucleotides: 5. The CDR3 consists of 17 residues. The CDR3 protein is CASSQGTGGSSYNEQFF. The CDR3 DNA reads TGTGCCAGCAGCCAAGGAACAGGGGGAAGCTCCTACAATGAGCAGTTCTTC.

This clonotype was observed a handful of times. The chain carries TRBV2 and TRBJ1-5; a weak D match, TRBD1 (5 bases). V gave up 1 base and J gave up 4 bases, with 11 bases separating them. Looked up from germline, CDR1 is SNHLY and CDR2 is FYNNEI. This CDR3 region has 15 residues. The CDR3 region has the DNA TGTGCCAGCAGTGAAGGTGCAGGGATTAATCAGCCCCAGCATTTT. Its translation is CASSEGAGINQPQHF.

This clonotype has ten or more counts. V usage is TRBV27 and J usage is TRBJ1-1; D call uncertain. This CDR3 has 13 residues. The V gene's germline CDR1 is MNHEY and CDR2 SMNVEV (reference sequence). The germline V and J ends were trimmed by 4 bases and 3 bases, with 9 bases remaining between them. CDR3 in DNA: TGTGCCAGCAGTTGGAGCCGGGACACTGAAGCTTTCTTT. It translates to CASSWSRDTEAFF.

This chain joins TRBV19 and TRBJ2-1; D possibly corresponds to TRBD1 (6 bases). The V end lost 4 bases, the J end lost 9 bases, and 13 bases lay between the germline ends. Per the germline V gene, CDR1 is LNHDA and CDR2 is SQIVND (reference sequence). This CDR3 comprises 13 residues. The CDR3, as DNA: TGTGCCAGTAGTACCGGGACCAGGGGTGAGCAGTTCTTC. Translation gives CASSTGTRGEQFF. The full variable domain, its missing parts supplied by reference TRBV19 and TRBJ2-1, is DGGITQSPKYLFRKEGQNVTLSCEQNLNHDAMYWYRQDPGQGLRLIYYSQIVNDFQKGDIAEGYSVSREKKESFPLTVTSAQKNPTAFYLCASSTGTRGEQFFGPGTRLTVL.

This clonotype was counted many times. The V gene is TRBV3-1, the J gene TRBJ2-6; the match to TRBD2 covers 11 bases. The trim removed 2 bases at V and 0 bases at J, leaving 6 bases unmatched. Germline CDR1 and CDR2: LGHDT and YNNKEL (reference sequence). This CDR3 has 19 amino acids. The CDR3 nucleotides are TGTGCCAGCAGCCAAAGGCTAGCGGGGGGATACTCTGGGGCCAACGTCCTGACTTTC. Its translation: CASSQRLAGGYSGANVLTF.

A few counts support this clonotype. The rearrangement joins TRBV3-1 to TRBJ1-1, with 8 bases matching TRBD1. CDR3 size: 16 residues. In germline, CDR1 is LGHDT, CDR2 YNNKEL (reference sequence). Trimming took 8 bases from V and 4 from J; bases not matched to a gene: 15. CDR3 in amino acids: CASSKMSPGQGTEAFF. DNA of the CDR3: TGTGCCAGCTCGAAAATGTCCCCAGGACAGGGCACTGAAGCTTTCTTT. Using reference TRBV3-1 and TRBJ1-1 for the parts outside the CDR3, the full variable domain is DTAVSQTPKYLVTQMGNDKSIKCEQNLGHDTMYWYKQDSKKFLKIMFSYNNKELIINETVPNRFSPKSPDKAHLNLHINSLELGDSAVYFCASSKMSPGQGTEAFFGQGTRLTVV.